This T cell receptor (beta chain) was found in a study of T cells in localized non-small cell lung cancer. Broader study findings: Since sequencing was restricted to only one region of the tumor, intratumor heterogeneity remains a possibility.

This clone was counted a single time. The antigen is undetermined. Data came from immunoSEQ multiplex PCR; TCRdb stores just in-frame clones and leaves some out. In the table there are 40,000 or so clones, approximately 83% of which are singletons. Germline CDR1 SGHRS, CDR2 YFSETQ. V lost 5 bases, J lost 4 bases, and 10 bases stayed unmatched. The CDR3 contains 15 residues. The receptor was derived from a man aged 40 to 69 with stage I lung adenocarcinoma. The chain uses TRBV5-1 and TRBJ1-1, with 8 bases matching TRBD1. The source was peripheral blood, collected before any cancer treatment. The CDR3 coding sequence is TGCGCCAGCAGGACAGGGGCTGATCAGAGCACTGAAGCTTTCTTT. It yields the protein CASRTGADQSTEAFF. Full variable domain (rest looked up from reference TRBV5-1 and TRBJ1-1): KAGVTQTPRYLIKTRGQQVTLSCSPISGHRSVSWYQQTPGQGLQFLFEYFSETQRNKGNFPGRFSGRQFSNSRSEMNVSTLELGDSALYLCASRTGADQSTEAFFGQGTRLTVV.